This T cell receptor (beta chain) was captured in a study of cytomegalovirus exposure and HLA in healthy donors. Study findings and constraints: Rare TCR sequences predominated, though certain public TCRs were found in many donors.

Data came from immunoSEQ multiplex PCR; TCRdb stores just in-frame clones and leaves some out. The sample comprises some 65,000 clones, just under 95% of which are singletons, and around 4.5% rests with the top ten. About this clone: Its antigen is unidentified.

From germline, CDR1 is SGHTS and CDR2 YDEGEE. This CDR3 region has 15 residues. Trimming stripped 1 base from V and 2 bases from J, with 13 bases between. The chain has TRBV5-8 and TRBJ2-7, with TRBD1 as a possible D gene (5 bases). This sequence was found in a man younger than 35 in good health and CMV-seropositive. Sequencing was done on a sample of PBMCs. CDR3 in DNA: TGTGCCAGCAGCTTGCAAGCAGGGATCACCTACGAGCAGTACTTC. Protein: CASSLQAGITYEQYF.